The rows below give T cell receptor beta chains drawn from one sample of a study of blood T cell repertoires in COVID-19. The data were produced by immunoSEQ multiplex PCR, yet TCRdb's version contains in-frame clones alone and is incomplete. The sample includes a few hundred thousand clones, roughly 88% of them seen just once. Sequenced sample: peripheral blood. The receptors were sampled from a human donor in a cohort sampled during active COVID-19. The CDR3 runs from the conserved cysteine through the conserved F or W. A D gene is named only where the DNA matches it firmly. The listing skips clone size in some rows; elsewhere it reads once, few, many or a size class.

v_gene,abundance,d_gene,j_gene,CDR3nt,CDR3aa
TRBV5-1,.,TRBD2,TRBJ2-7,TGCGCCAGCAGCTTGATGAAGAGCGGGAGGACCACCTACGAGCAGTACTTC,CASSLMKSGRTTYEQYF
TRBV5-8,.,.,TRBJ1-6,TGTGCCAGCAGCCTAAAGGGGTTAGGGTCCTATAATTCACCCCTCCACTTT,CASSLKGLGSYNSPLHF
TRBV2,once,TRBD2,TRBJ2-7,TGTGCCAGCAAAGGGACTTTTGGGGGGGACGAGCAGTACTTC,CASKGTFGGDEQYF
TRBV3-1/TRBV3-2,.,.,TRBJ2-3,TGTGCCAGCAGCCAAGTGGGAGACACAGATACGCAGTATTTT,CASSQVGDTDTQYF
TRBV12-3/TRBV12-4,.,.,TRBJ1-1,TGTGCCAGCAGTTTTGGACTAAACACTGAAGCTTTCTTT,CASSFGLNTEAFF
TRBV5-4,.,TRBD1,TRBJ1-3,TGTGCCAGCAGCTCCCAGACAGGGGTTACTGGAAACACCATATATTTT,CASSSQTGVTGNTIYF
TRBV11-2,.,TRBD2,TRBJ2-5,TGTGCCAGCAGCGTGACACTAGCGGGGGAGGGGGAGACCCAGTACTTC,CASSVTLAGEGETQYF
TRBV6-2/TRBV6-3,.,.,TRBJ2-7,TGTGCCAGCAGTTACCGGACTAATGCCTACGAGCAGTACTTC,CASSYRTNAYEQYF
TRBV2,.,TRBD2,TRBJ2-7,TGTGCCAGCAGAGAGACTAGCGGGCTGTCGGGGTACGAGCAGTACTTC,CASRETSGLSGYEQYF
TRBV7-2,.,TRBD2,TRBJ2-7,TGTGCCAGCAGCTCAGGCCTAGCGGGAGTAACATACGAGCAGTACTTC,CASSSGLAGVTYEQYF
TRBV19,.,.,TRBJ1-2,TGTGCCAGTAGCTGGGACATTGAAGGCTATGGCTACACCTTC,CASSWDIEGYGYTF
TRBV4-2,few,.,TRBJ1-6,TGTGCCAGCAGCCGGTCCGGGAAGGATAATTCACCCCTCCACTTT,CASSRSGKDNSPLHF
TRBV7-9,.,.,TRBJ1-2,TGTGCCAGCAGCTTAGATCGGTCAGGGTGGGGCTATGGCTACACCTTC,CASSLDRSGWGYGYTF
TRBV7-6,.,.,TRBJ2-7,TGTGCCAGCAGTCCCAGTGCTAGCGAGTTCCACGAGCAGTACTTC,CASSPSASEFHEQYF
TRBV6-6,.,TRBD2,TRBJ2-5,TGTGCCAGCAGTCGAACTAGCGGGGGGCAAGAGACCCAGTACTTC,CASSRTSGGQETQYF
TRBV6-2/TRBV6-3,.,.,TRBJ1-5,TGTGCCAGCAGTTACGTTCTTGAGAGAGGTTCCGAGGGCAATCAGCCCCAGCATTTT,CASSYVLERGSEGNQPQHF
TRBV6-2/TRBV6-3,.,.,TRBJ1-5,TGTGCCAGCAGTTACTCGAGTCCTGGTCAGCCCCAGCATTTT,CASSYSSPGQPQHF
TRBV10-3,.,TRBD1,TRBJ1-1,TGTGCCATCAGTGGCCCGGGACAGGGTTTGAACACTGAAGCTTTCTTT,CAISGPGQGLNTEAFF
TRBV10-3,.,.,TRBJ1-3,TGTGCCATCAGCTTTGACAGAGGAACTGGAAACACCATATATTTT,CAISFDRGTGNTIYF
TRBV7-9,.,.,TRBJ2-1,TGTGCCAGCAGCCCGTCCTTCGATGAGCAGTTCTTC,CASSPSFDEQFF
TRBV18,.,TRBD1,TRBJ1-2,TGTGCCAGCTCACTGGGGACAGAATTCTATGGCTACACCTTC,CASSLGTEFYGYTF
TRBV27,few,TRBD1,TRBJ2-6,TGTGCCAGCAGTCCCTGGGACAGGGGGCGCTTGTCTGGGGCCAACGTCCTGACTTTC,CASSPWDRGRLSGANVLTF
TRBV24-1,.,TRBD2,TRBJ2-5,TGTGCCACCAGTGCCTTAAGGGGAGCGGGAGGAGACCAAGAGACCCAGTACTTC,CATSALRGAGGDQETQYF
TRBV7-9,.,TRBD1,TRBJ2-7,TGTGCCAGCAGCAAACTGTACAGGGGAAGCGAGCAGTACTTC,CASSKLYRGSEQYF